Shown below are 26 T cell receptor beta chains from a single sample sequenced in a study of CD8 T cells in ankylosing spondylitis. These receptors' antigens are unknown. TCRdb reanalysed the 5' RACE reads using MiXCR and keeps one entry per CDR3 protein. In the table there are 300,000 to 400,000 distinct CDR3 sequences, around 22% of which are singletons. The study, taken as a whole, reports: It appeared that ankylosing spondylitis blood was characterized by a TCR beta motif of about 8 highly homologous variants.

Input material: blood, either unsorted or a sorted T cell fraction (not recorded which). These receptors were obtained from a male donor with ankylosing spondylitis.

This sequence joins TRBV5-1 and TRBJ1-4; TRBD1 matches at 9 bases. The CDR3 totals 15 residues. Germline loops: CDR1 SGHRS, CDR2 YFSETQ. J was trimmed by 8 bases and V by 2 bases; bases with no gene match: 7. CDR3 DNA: TGCGCCAGCAGCTTAACGGGACAGGGACCAGAAAAACTGTTTTTT. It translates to CASSLTGQGPEKLFF.

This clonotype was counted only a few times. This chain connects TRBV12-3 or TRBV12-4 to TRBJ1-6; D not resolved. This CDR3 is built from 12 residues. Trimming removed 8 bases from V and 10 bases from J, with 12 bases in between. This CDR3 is CASRTTYSPLHF. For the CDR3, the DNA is TGTGCCAGCCGGACTACCTACTCACCCCTCCACTTT.

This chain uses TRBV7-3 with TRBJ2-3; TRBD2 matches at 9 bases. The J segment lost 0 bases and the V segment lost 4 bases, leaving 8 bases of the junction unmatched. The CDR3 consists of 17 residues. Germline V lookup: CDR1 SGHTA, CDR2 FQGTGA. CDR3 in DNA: TGTGCCAGCAGCTCACGACCTCTAGCGGGAAGCACAGATACGCAGTATTTT. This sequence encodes CASSSRPLAGSTDTQYF.

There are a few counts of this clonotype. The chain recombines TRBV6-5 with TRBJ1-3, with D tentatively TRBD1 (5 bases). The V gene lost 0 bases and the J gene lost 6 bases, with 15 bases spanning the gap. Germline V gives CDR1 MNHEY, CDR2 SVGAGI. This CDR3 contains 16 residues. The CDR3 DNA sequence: TGTGCCAGCAGTTACTCGAAACTGGGACTGGCAAACACCATATATTTT. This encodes CASSYSKLGLANTIYF.

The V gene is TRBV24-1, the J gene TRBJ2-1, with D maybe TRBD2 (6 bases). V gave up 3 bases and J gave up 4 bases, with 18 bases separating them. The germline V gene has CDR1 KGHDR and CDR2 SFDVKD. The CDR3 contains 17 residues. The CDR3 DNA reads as TGTGCCACCAGTGATGCAGACCCTAGCGAACCATACAATGAGCAGTTCTTC. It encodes CATSDADPSEPYNEQFF.

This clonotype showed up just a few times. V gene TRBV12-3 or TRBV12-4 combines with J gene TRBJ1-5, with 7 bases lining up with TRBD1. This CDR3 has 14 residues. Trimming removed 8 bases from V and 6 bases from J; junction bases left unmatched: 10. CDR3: CASEIQGSLQPQHF. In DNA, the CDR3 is TGTGCCAGCGAGATACAGGGGTCTCTTCAGCCCCAGCATTTT.

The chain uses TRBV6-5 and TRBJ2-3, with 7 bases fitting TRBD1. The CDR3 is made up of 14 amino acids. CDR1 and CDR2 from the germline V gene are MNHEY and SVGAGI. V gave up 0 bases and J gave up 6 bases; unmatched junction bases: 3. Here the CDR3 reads CASSYSRGRDTQYF. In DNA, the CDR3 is TGTGCCAGCAGTTACTCAAGGGGGCGGGATACGCAGTATTTT.

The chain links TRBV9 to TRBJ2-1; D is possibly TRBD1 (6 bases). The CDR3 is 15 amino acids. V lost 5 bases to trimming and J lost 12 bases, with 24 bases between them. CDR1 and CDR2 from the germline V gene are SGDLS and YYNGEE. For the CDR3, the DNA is TGTGCCAGCAGACGGGACCTTAGGGGGTTTGGTCCGCAGTTCTTC. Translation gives CASRRDLRGFGPQFF.

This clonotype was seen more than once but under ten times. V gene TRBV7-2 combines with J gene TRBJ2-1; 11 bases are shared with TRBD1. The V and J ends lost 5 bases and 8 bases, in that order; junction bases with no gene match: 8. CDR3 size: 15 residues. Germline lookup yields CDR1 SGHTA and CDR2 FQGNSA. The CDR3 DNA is TGTGCCAGCAGCATAGAGGACAGGGGGCTGGATGAGCAGTTCTTC. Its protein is CASSIEDRGLDEQFF.

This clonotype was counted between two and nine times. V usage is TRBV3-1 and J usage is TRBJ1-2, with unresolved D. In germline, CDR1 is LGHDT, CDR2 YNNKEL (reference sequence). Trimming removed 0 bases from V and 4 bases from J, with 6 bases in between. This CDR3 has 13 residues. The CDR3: CASSQDSAYGYTF. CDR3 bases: TGTGCCAGCAGCCAAGATAGTGCCTATGGCTACACCTTC.

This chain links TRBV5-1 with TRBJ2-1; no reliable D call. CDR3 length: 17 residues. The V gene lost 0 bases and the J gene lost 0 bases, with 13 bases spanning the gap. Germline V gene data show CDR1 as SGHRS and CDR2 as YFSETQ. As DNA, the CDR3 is TGCGCCAGCAGCTTGGTTTTCGGCGATAGCTCCTACAATGAGCAGTTCTTC. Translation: CASSLVFGDSSYNEQFF.

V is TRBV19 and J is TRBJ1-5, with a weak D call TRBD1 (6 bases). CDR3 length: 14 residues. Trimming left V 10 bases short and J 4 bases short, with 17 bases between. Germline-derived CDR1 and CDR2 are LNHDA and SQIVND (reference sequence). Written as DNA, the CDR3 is TGTGCCACGAGACCAGACAGGACAAATCAGCCCCAGCATTTT. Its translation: CATRPDRTNQPQHF.

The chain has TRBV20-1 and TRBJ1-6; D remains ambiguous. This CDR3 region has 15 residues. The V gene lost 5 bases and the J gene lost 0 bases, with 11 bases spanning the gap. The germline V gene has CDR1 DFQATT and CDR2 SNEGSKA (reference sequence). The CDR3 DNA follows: TGCAGTGCTCGACACCTAAGCTCCTATAATTCACCCCTCCACTTT. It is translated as CSARHLSSYNSPLHF.

This chain's CDR3 is CASSARGNYEQYF. The CDR3 nucleotides read TGTGCCAGCAGCGCCAGGGGAAACTACGAGCAGTACTTC. The V gene is TRBV3-1, the J gene TRBJ2-7; possibly TRBD1 for D (6 bases). V lost 5 bases and J 3 bases, leaving 11 bases between the germline ends. The CDR3 is made up of 13 amino acids. The germline V gene has CDR1 LGHDT and CDR2 YNNKEL (reference sequence).

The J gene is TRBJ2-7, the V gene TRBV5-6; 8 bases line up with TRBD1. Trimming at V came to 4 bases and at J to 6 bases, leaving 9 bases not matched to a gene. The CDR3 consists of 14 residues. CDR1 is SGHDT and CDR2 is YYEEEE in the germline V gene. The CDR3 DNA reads TGTGCCAGCAGCCCAGACAGGGGTTACACCGAGCAGTACTTC. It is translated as CASSPDRGYTEQYF.

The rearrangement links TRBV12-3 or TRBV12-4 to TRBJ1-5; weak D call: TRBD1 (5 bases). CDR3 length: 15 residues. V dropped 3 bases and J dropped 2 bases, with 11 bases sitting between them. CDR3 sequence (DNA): TGTGCCAGCAGTTTGTTCGGGGGTGGCAATCAGCCCCAGCATTTT. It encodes CASSLFGGGNQPQHF.

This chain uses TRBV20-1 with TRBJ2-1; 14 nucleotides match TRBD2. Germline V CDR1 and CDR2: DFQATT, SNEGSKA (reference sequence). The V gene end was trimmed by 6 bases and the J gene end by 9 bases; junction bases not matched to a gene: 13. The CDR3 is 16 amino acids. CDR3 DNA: TGCAGTGCCCCTGGACTAGCGGGAGGTCTATTTAGTGAGCAGTTCTTC. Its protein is CSAPGLAGGLFSEQFF.

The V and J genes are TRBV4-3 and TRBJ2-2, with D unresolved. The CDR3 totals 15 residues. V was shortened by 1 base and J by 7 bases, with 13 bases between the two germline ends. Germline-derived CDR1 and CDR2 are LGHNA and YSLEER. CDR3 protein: CASSQVVSFGGELFF. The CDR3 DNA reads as TGCGCCAGCAGCCAAGTGGTTAGCTTTGGCGGGGAGCTGTTTTTT.

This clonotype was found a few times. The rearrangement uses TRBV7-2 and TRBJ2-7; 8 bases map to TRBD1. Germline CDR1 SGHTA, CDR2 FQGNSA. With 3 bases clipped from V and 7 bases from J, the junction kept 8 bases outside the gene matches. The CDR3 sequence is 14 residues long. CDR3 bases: TGTGCCAGCAGCTTGGCGGACAGGGACGGGGAGCAGTACTTC. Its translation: CASSLADRDGEQYF.

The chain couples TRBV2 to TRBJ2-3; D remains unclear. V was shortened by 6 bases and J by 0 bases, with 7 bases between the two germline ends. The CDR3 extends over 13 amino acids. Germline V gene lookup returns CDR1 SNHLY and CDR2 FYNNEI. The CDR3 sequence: CASRRLSTDTQYF. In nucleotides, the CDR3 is TGTGCCAGCAGGCGACTGAGCACAGATACGCAGTATTTT.

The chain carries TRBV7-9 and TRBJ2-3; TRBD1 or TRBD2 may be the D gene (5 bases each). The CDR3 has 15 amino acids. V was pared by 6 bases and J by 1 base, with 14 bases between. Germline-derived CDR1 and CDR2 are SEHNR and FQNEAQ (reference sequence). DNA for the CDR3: TGTGCCAGCAGTCCTAAGGGACCTCGCACAGATACGCAGTATTTT. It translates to CASSPKGPRTDTQYF.

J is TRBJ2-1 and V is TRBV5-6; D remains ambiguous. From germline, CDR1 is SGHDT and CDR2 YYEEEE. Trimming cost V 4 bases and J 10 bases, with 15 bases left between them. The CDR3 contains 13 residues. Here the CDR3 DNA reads TGTGCCAGCAGCCCTATGGGTAGTGGCGAGCAGTTCTTC. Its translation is CASSPMGSGEQFF.

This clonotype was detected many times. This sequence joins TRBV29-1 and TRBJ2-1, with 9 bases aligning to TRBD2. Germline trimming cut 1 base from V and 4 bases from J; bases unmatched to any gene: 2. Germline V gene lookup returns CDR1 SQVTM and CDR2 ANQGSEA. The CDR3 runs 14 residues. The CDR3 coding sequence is TGCAGCGTTGAAGCGGGACTAGCTTACAATGAGCAGTTCTTC. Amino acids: CSVEAGLAYNEQFF.

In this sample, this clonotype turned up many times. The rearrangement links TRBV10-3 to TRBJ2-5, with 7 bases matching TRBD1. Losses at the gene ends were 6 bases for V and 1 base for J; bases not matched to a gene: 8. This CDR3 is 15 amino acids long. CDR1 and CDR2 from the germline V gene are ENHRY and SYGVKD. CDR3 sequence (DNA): TGTGCCATCAGCTTCGACCGACAGGGCCAAGAGACCCAGTACTTC. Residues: CAISFDRQGQETQYF.

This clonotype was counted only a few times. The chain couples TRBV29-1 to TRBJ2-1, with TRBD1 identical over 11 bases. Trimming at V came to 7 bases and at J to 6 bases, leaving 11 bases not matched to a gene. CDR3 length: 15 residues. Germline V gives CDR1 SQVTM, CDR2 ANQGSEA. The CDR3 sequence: CSGGQGGVGSNEQFF. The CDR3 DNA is TGCAGCGGGGGACAGGGGGGGGTTGGATCCAATGAGCAGTTCTTC.

CDR3 residues: CASLRDSYEQYF. The CDR3 region has the DNA TGTGCCAGCCTTCGAGACAGCTACGAGCAGTACTTC. J is TRBJ2-7 and V is TRBV28, with a possible D match to TRBD1 (5 bases). Trimming took off 8 bases at V and 3 bases at J, with 11 bases between the two ends. This CDR3 comprises 12 residues. From germline, CDR1 is MDHEN and CDR2 SYDVKM.